Listed here are 2 T cell receptor beta chains from one sample, sequenced in a study of blood T cell repertoires in COVID-19 (TCRdb year 2020). Libraries were built with the immunoSEQ multiplex PCR assay. What TCRdb holds here is the immuneACCESS table cut down to in-frame rearrangements. Part of the clones is not present; checked against another copy, under half of the missing clones reflect an unresolved V gene, and the others are unexplained. This sample has some 200,000 clones in its table, and around 86% of those were observed once. The ten largest clones take up 2.5% to 4% of the sample. Sequenced: peripheral blood. Receptor source: a man aged 65-85 years with acute or convalescent COVID-19.

This clone has only a few counts. The chain joins TRBV10-3 to TRBJ2-2; 14 bases map to TRBD2. Germline V gene data show CDR1 as ENHRY and CDR2 as SYGVKD. V lost 7 bases and J lost 7; bases outside the gene matches: 8. This CDR3 has 16 amino acids. The chain's CDR3 is CAINPGLAGVNGELFF. In nucleotides, the CDR3 is TGTGCCATCAATCCGGGACTAGCGGGGGTGAACGGGGAGCTGTTTTTT.

The V gene is TRBV5-5, the J gene TRBJ1-2, with 7 bases aligning to TRBD1. The CDR3 is 15 amino acids. The germline V gene has CDR1 SGHKS and CDR2 YYEKEE (reference sequence). J gave up 5 bases and V 1 base, and 8 bases lay outside the gene matches. This chain's CDR3 is CASSLRGDRVYGYTF. CDR3 in DNA: TGTGCCAGCAGCTTGAGGGGGGACAGAGTTTATGGCTACACCTTC.